The 15 T cell receptor beta chains below come from one sample, sequenced in a study of T cell repertoires in cytomegalovirus infection (dated by TCRdb to between 2018 and 2020). Sequencing used an Illumina HiSeq 1500. TCRdb redid the processing of the public reads, applying fastp at Q25 and MiXCR, and retained in-frame beta chains. Duplicate CDR3 protein sequences are folded into a single record with the most common DNA and genes. Here the sample has around 360,000 distinct CDR3 sequences; 34% occur a single time. The biggest ten clones account for approximately 15% of the sample. What this sample's treatment or condition label stands for: in vitro stimulation with specific CMV peptide epitopes to enrich CMV-specific T cells. For these receptors, no antigen is known. Source: cultured PBMCs, taken from culture after CMV antigen stimulation. These receptors originate from a human donor in good health (CMV status not recorded). Some clones in this sample may be carry-over from other donors' samples.

The chain's CDR3 is CASSLEAGPWGTQYF. CDR3 bases: TGTGCCAGCAGCTTAGAGGCGGGGCCGTGGGGTACGCAGTATTTT. This chain connects TRBV11-2 to TRBJ2-3, with a possible D match to TRBD2 (6 bases). The length of the CDR3 is 15 residues. Germline loops: CDR1 SGHAT, CDR2 FQNNGV. Trimming pared 0 bases from V and 8 bases from J, leaving 15 bases between.

The V call is TRBV28, the J call TRBJ1-5; D is possibly TRBD1 (5 bases). This CDR3 has 14 amino acids. The V and J ends lost 5 bases and 3 bases respectively, with 11 bases between them. In germline, CDR1 is MDHEN, CDR2 SYDVKM. The CDR3 nucleotides are TGTGCCAGCAGTGACGACAGTTTCAATCAGCCCCAGCATTTT. Amino acid sequence: CASSDDSFNQPQHF.

The CDR3 bases are TGTGCCAGCTCACCTGGAGAAGGACAGCCCCAGCATTTT. This codes for CASSPGEGQPQHF. The J gene is TRBJ1-5, the V gene TRBV18; D remains unclear. CDR3 size: 13 residues. From germline, CDR1 is KGHSH and CDR2 LQKENI. The ends were cut back, 3 bases at V and 7 bases at J, with 10 bases in the middle.

This clonotype appeared many times. The chain joins TRBV5-1 to TRBJ2-5; the D is unclear. V was trimmed by 0 bases and J by 0 bases, leaving 6 bases between them. Germline CDR1 is SGHRS and CDR2 is YFSETQ. The CDR3 has 14 amino acids. The CDR3 nucleotides read TGCGCCAGCAGCTTGGGCACGTACCAAGAGACCCAGTACTTC. This translates into CASSLGTYQETQYF.

V and J are TRBV20-1 and TRBJ2-3; D is perhaps TRBD2 (5 bases). Trimming pared 4 bases from V and 1 base from J, leaving 12 bases between. Germline V gene data show CDR1 as DFQATT and CDR2 as SNEGSKA (reference sequence). The CDR3 covers 14 residues. The CDR3 nucleotides read TGCAGTGCTATGGTAGCGACCCGCACAGATACGCAGTATTTT. Amino acids: CSAMVATRTDTQYF.

The chain has TRBV9 and TRBJ2-1; the D is unclear. V shed 4 bases and J shed 5 bases, with 13 bases lying between them. The CDR3 covers 14 residues. Germline values: CDR1 SGDLS, CDR2 YYNGEE. This chain's CDR3 is CASSLLPGNNEQFF. DNA of the CDR3: TGTGCCAGCAGCCTTCTACCGGGCAACAATGAGCAGTTCTTC.

This clonotype has a handful of counts. CDR3 in DNA: TGTGCCAGCAGTGGACTGAGCTCCTACAATGAGCAGTTCTTC. Its protein is CASSGLSSYNEQFF. The rearrangement uses TRBV6-2 or TRBV6-3 and TRBJ2-1; D is possibly TRBD2 (5 bases). The germline CDR1 and CDR2 sequences are MNHEY and SVGEGT. CDR3 length: 14 residues. V was clipped by 5 bases and J by 0 bases, with 8 bases between them.

This clonotype was counted many times. The chain uses TRBV7-2 and TRBJ2-7, with D possibly being TRBD1 (5 bases). The germline V gene has CDR1 SGHTA and CDR2 FQGNSA. Trimming stripped 5 bases from V and 7 bases from J, with 12 bases between. CDR3 length equals 12 residues. DNA of the CDR3: TGTGCCAGCAGCCCCGGACAAGGAGAGCAGTACTTC. Translation gives CASSPGQGEQYF.

J is TRBJ1-1 and V is TRBV6-5; D gene unclear. The CDR3 has 15 amino acids. Germline V gene sequence: CDR1 MNHEY, CDR2 SVGAGI. Deletions cut 7 bases from V and 4 bases from J, with 19 bases between. DNA of the CDR3: TGTGCCAGCAAGATGGGTCTATTGGCGGGCACTGAAGCTTTCTTT. Amino acids: CASKMGLLAGTEAFF.

This clonotype was seen at least ten times. The rearrangement links TRBV7-2 to TRBJ2-7, with 10 bases matching TRBD2. Germline lookup yields CDR1 SGHTA and CDR2 FQGNSA. The CDR3 loop spans 15 amino acids. Trimming took 6 bases from V and 4 from J; bases not matched to a gene: 9. The CDR3 is CASSLLAGGGYEQYV. The DNA for the CDR3 is TGTGCCAGCAGTTTATTAGCGGGAGGTGGATACGAGCAGTACGTC.

This clonotype was seen a handful of times. The rearrangement links TRBV27 to TRBJ2-1; 7 positions agree with TRBD2. The CDR3 spans 14 residues. Per the germline V gene, CDR1 is MNHEY and CDR2 is SMNVEV (reference sequence). The trim removed 6 bases at V and 10 bases at J, leaving 12 bases unmatched. CDR3 residues: CASRVGGSEPEQFF. The CDR3 DNA follows: TGTGCCAGCAGAGTTGGCGGGAGCGAGCCCGAGCAGTTCTTC.

In its sample, this clonotype was seen a few times. The chain employs TRBV12-3 or TRBV12-4 and TRBJ2-1, with 8 bases identical to TRBD2. The J segment lost 10 bases and the V segment lost 4 bases, leaving 0 bases of the junction unmatched. This CDR3 spans 11 amino acids. The CDR3 coding sequence is TGTGCCAGCAGTTCTAGCGGGGAGCAGTTCTTC. This gives the protein CASSSSGEQFF.

V usage is TRBV29-1 and J usage is TRBJ2-7; perhaps TRBD2 as D (6 bases). Germline values: CDR1 SQVTM, CDR2 ANQGSEA. This CDR3 comprises 12 residues. Trimming removed 3 bases at V and 8 bases at J, with 14 bases between. The CDR3 sequence is CSVEVGGGQQYF. CDR3 DNA: TGCAGCGTTGAGGTTGGTGGAGGGCAGCAGTACTTC.

This clonotype was found a few times. The V and J genes are TRBV7-2 and TRBJ1-4; perhaps TRBD1 as D (6 bases). Trimming left V 1 base short and J 0 bases short, with 15 bases between. The CDR3 is 18 residues long. Germline V gives CDR1 SGHTA, CDR2 FQGNSA. CDR3 sequence (DNA): TGTGCCAGCAGCTTAGACAGGGTGGTTCTGCCAACTAATGAAAAACTGTTTTTT. Protein product: CASSLDRVVLPTNEKLFF. Supplemented by reference TRBV7-2 and TRBJ1-4, the full variable domain reads GAGVSQSPSNKVTEKGKDVELRCDPISGHTALYWYRQSLGQGLEFLIYFQGNSAPDKSGLPSDRFSAERTGGSVSTLTIQRTQQEDSAVYLCASSLDRVVLPTNEKLFFGSGTQLSVL.

This clonotype has at least ten counts. V is TRBV7-2 and J is TRBJ2-7; D is perhaps TRBD2 (7 bases). The CDR3 has 14 amino acids. Germline CDR1 and CDR2: SGHTA and FQGNSA. The germline V and J ends were trimmed by 7 bases and 1 base, with 14 bases remaining between them. The CDR3 sequence: CASKRGGGSYEQYF. CDR3 coding DNA: TGTGCCAGCAAAAGAGGGGGGGGATCCTACGAGCAGTACTTC.